These 24 T cell receptor beta chains originate from one sample sequenced in a study of T cells after yellow fever vaccination (dated by TCRdb to the late 2010s). The treatment or condition tag for this specimen amounts to: live attenuated yellow fever vaccine strain. The method was 5' RACE. Sequencing relied on an Illumina HiSeq 2500. TCRdb reprocessing: public reads trimmed at Q25 with fastp, clones called with MiXCR, in-frame beta chains kept. For every CDR3 protein sequence, its rows merge into one entry that carries the most common genes and DNA. This sample lists hundreds of thousands of distinct CDR3 sequences; approximately 16% were detected once. Roughly 17% of the sample goes to the ten largest clones. The input for sequencing was PBMCs, taken about 5 days after the first yellow fever vaccination. The origin of the receptors is a man aged 18 to 35 who received the YFV17D yellow fever vaccine.

The chain employs TRBV5-1 and TRBJ1-2, with TRBD1 matching over 8 bases. Germline V gene data show CDR1 as SGHRS and CDR2 as YFSETQ. V dropped 6 bases and J dropped 3; count of bases not matched to a gene: 7. The CDR3 runs 14 residues. The CDR3 here is CASTLDRVDYGYTF. The DNA for the CDR3 is TGCGCCAGCACCCTGGACAGGGTGGACTATGGCTACACCTTC.

The CDR3 is CASSPVLGGVNTEAFF. The CDR3 DNA follows: TGTGCCAGCAGCCCCGTCCTCGGGGGAGTGAACACTGAAGCTTTCTTT. The chain employs TRBV19 and TRBJ1-1, with D possibly TRBD1 on 5 matching bases. This CDR3 spans 16 amino acids. CDR1 is LNHDA, CDR2 SQIVND, per germline (reference sequence). Trimming took off 9 bases at V and 0 bases at J, with 20 bases between the two ends. Complete variable domain (other parts from reference TRBV19 and TRBJ1-1): DGGITQSPKYLFRKEGQNVTLSCEQNLNHDAMYWYRQDPGQGLRLIYYSQIVNDFQKGDIAEGYSVSREKKESFPLTVTSAQKNPTAFYLCASSPVLGGVNTEAFFGQGTRLTVV.

This chain links TRBV5-1 with TRBJ2-1; D is undetermined. Germline CDR1 reads SGHRS; CDR2 reads YFSETQ. V was pared by 0 bases and J by 8 bases, with 6 bases between. The CDR3 runs 12 residues. CDR3 in DNA: TGCGCCAGCAGCTTGGTCAGTCATGAGCAGTTCTTC. Protein sequence: CASSLVSHEQFF.

The V gene is TRBV7-9, the J gene TRBJ2-5; D remains ambiguous. The CDR3 spans 15 residues. V lost 4 bases and J 7 bases, leaving 19 bases between the germline ends. Germline V CDR1 and CDR2: SEHNR, FQNEAQ (reference sequence). CDR3 DNA: TGTGCCAGCAGCTGGGTCGGCCGAGGTGAAGGGACCCAGTACTTC. Protein product: CASSWVGRGEGTQYF.

Only a few counts were recorded for this clonotype. V gene TRBV29-1 combines with J gene TRBJ1-1; D call uncertain. The CDR3 has 12 residues. Germline CDR1 and CDR2: SQVTM and ANQGSEA. V lost 0 bases, J lost 11 bases, and 13 bases lay in between. This CDR3 reads CSVEDLRQYAFF. CDR3 DNA sequence: TGCAGCGTTGAAGATCTTCGGCAGTATGCTTTCTTT.

This clonotype has more than one count but fewer than ten. This chain connects TRBV4-1 to TRBJ2-3, with TRBD2 matching over 13 bases. There are 15 residues in the CDR3. The germline gives CDR1 MGHRA, CDR2 YSYEKL. Trimming took 6 bases from V and 5 from J; bases not matched to a gene: 5. The CDR3 nucleotides are TGCGCCAGCAGGGGACTAGCGGGGATGGTAGATACGCAGTATTTT. It yields the protein CASRGLAGMVDTQYF.

This clonotype was seen more than once but under ten times. The chain recombines TRBV12-3 or TRBV12-4 with TRBJ2-2, with D tentatively TRBD1 (6 bases). CDR3 length equals 16 residues. V lost 2 bases and J 5 bases, leaving 15 bases between the germline ends. CDR3: CASSLLRQGWTGELFF. The CDR3 DNA sequence: TGTGCCAGCAGTTTATTGAGGCAGGGGTGGACCGGGGAGCTGTTTTTT.

The chain carries TRBV7-2 and TRBJ1-5; D is unresolved. The CDR3 is 16 residues long. V was cut by 5 bases and J by 0 bases, with 14 bases left in between. CDR1 is SGHTA and CDR2 is FQGNSA in the germline V gene. The CDR3 DNA is TGTGCCAGCAGCCCCTATTTGGGGTATAGCAATCAGCCCCAGCATTTT. Protein sequence: CASSPYLGYSNQPQHF.

The sample holds many counts of this clonotype. V gene TRBV7-3 combines with J gene TRBJ2-1; D might be TRBD1 or TRBD2, each matching 7 bases. CDR1 is SGHTA and CDR2 is FQGTGA in the germline V gene. The CDR3 has 15 amino acids. The V end lost 4 bases, the J end lost 4 bases, and 14 bases lay between the germline ends. The CDR3 DNA reads as TGTGCCAGCAGCTCAGCGGGACAGACATACAATGAGCAGTTCTTC. It is translated as CASSSAGQTYNEQFF.

The CDR3 sequence: CSARKRQVLGRETQYF. CDR3 nucleotides: TGCAGTGCGAGGAAAAGACAGGTGCTCGGGCGGGAGACCCAGTACTTC. The chain joins TRBV20-1 to TRBJ2-5; D is perhaps TRBD1 (6 bases). Deletions cut 6 bases from V and 5 bases from J, with 25 bases between. This CDR3 spans 16 amino acids. CDR1 DFQATT and CDR2 SNEGSKA come from the germline V gene (reference sequence).

This chain joins TRBV29-1 and TRBJ2-3; 14 nucleotides align to TRBD2. Trimming cost V 4 bases and J 14 bases; bases outside gene matches: 8. CDR1 is SQVTM and CDR2 is ANQGSEA in the germline V gene. The CDR3 spans 13 residues. The CDR3, as DNA: TGCAGCGTTGGGACTAGCGGGGGGCGCCCGGTGTATTTT. Encoded protein: CSVGTSGGRPVYF.

The V and J genes are TRBV12-3 or TRBV12-4 and TRBJ1-4, with TRBD1 as a possible D gene (5 bases). This CDR3 has 17 amino acids. CDR3 DNA sequence: TGTACCTTCAGTTTTACCAACCTTGCAGGGAACGGTGAAAAACTGTTTTTT. This translates into CTFSFTNLAGNGEKLFF.

J is TRBJ1-6 and V is TRBV20-1, with 8 bases aligning to TRBD1. The germline V gene encodes CDR1 DFQATT and CDR2 SNEGSKA (reference sequence). Trimming cost V 4 bases and J 8 bases; bases outside gene matches: 10. The CDR3 length is 15 residues. CDR3 region: CSAKIGDRRDSPLHF. The CDR3 bases are TGCAGTGCTAAGATAGGGGACAGGAGGGATTCACCCCTCCACTTT.

This clonotype showed up just a few times. The chain couples TRBV12-3 or TRBV12-4 to TRBJ2-5, with 8 bases fitting TRBD2. V was clipped by 1 base and J by 2 bases; unmatched bases: 6. The length of the CDR3 is 16 residues. The CDR3 loop reads CASSLGAGVGQETQYF. The CDR3 coding sequence is TGTGCCAGCAGTTTAGGAGCGGGAGTGGGTCAAGAGACCCAGTACTTC.

CDR3 sequence reads: CSARDRRGNQETQYF. In DNA, the CDR3 is TGCAGTGCTAGAGATCGGAGGGGTAATCAAGAGACCCAGTACTTC. V gene TRBV20-1 combines with J gene TRBJ2-5; the D gene is possibly TRBD2 (6 bases). There are 15 residues in the CDR3. CDR1 is DFQATT and CDR2 is SNEGSKA in the germline V gene (reference sequence). Trimming stripped 0 bases from V and 2 bases from J, with 13 bases between.

This clonotype was picked up many times. This chain uses TRBV6-2 or TRBV6-3 with TRBJ1-1, with D unresolved. CDR3 length: 13 amino acids. Trimming removed 8 bases at V and 0 bases at J, with 10 bases between. The germline CDR1 and CDR2 sequences are MNHEY and SVGEGT. DNA of the CDR3: TGTGCCAGCCGACACGAGATGAACACTGAAGCTTTCTTT. It specifies CASRHEMNTEAFF.

This clonotype turned up a few times. This rearrangement joins TRBV2 to TRBJ2-5, with 8 bases aligning to TRBD1. The germline V gene encodes CDR1 SNHLY and CDR2 FYNNEI. CDR3 length: 15 residues. Trimming removed 7 bases from V and 2 bases from J; junction bases left unmatched: 9. The CDR3 reads CASTRQGSGQETQYF. The CDR3 nucleotides are TGTGCCAGCACGCGACAGGGGAGTGGTCAAGAGACCCAGTACTTC.

The rearrangement joins TRBV7-3 to TRBJ1-1; TRBD1 aligns across 8 bases. The germline V gene has CDR1 SGHTA and CDR2 FQGTGA. The CDR3 length is 14 residues. J gave up 4 bases and V 0 bases, and 1 base lay outside the gene matches. In DNA form, the CDR3 reads TGTGCCAGCAGCTTAACTCAGGGGGCCACTGAAGCTTTCTTT. As protein: CASSLTQGATEAFF. Together with reference TRBV7-3 and TRBJ1-1, the CDR3 gives the full variable domain: GAGVSQTPSNKVTEKGKYVELRCDPISGHTALYWYRQSLGQGPEFLIYFQGTGAADDSGLPNDRFFAVRPEGSVSTLKIQRTERGDSAVYLCASSLTQGATEAFFGQGTRLTVV.

This clonotype was found a few times. The chain recombines TRBV29-1 with TRBJ1-3; no definite D call. Germline CDR1 reads SQVTM; CDR2 reads ANQGSEA. Trimming stripped 4 bases from V and 4 bases from J, with 11 bases between. This CDR3 is 13 amino acids long. CDR3 sequence (DNA): TGCAGCGTTGTGCGGACTAGCGGAAACACCATATATTTT. It is translated as CSVVRTSGNTIYF.

This clonotype was seen only a few times. In nucleotides, the CDR3 is TGTGCCAGCAACACCCCCTTAGGAAGGGTTGGAACTGAAGCTTTCTTT. Translation gives CASNTPLGRVGTEAFF. The chain couples TRBV7-9 to TRBJ1-1; no clear D gene. Germline V CDR1 and CDR2: SEHNR, FQNEAQ (reference sequence). Trimming removed 7 bases from V and 5 bases from J, with 23 bases in between. The CDR3 is 16 amino acids. Drawing the rest from reference TRBV7-9 and TRBJ1-1, the complete variable domain is DTGVSQNPRHKITKRGQNVTFRCDPISEHNRLYWYRQTLGQGPEFLTYFQNEAQLEKSRLLSDRFSAERPKGSFSTLEIQRTEQGDSAMYLCASNTPLGRVGTEAFFGQGTRLTVV.

This clonotype showed up many times. The chain links TRBV10-3 to TRBJ2-1; TRBD2 matches 16 bases. The CDR3 has 16 amino acids. Losses at the gene ends were 11 bases for V and 3 bases for J; bases not matched to a gene: 7. Germline V lookup: CDR1 ENHRY, CDR2 SYGVKD. The CDR3 loop is CAGGTSGGAGYNEQFF. CDR3 in DNA: TGTGCCGGCGGGACTAGCGGGGGGGCGGGCTACAATGAGCAGTTCTTC.

This clonotype was found many times. The J gene is TRBJ1-6, the V gene TRBV5-1, with D possibly matching TRBD1 (6 bases). The CDR3 totals 14 residues. Germline V CDR1 and CDR2: SGHRS, YFSETQ. Trimming stripped 3 bases from V and 9 bases from J, with 13 bases between. The CDR3 here is CASSYDTGFSPLHF. CDR3 DNA sequence: TGCGCCAGCAGCTACGACACAGGGTTTTCACCCCTCCACTTT. The variable domain in full, completed from reference TRBV5-1 and TRBJ1-6, reads KAGVTQTPRYLIKTRGQQVTLSCSPISGHRSVSWYQQTPGQGLQFLFEYFSETQRNKGNFPGRFSGRQFSNSRSEMNVSTLELGDSALYLCASSYDTGFSPLHFGNGTRLTVT.

A few counts support this clonotype. J is TRBJ1-5 and V is TRBV30; D may be TRBD1 (5 bases). Germline V gene lookup returns CDR1 GTSNPN and CDR2 SVGIG (reference sequence). V lost 4 bases, J lost 4 bases, and 11 bases lay in between. CDR3 length: 13 residues. The CDR3 here is CAWTGTKNQPQHF. CDR3 bases: TGTGCCTGGACCGGGACTAAGAATCAGCCCCAGCATTTT.

There are a few counts of this clonotype. The rearrangement links TRBV7-9 to TRBJ1-5; unclear D gene. There are 14 residues in the CDR3. The germline CDR1 and CDR2 sequences are SEHNR and FQNEAQ (reference sequence). V was cut by 5 bases and J by 0 bases, with 8 bases left in between. The CDR3 sequence is CASSLDISNQPQHF. The CDR3 DNA sequence: TGTGCCAGCAGCCTCGACATTAGCAATCAGCCCCAGCATTTT.